This T cell receptor beta chain is drawn from a study of T cell responses to AZD1222 COVID-19 vaccine. Overall study results and limits: Baseline serology detected seropositivity in only a handful of AZD1222 recipients. In the spike-specific TCR repertoire, nearly half reportedly target unmutated variant regions. Two AZD1222 doses significantly raised spike-specific TCR breadth and depth over controls.

The CDR3 contains 14 residues. V was cut by 2 bases and J by 1 base, with 9 bases left in between. Germline assignment: CDR1 MDHEN and CDR2 SYDVKM. Sequencing was performed with immunoSEQ multiplex PCR; in TCRdb, only in-frame clones are kept and a portion is missing. The sample lists about 50,000 clones; 80% were seen once. In the case of this clone: Its antigen is not identified.

The chain uses TRBV28 and TRBJ2-7; D is undetermined. This specimen was peripheral blood, taken 28 days after the second AZD1222 dose. The receptor was isolated from an adult who received the AZD1222 COVID-19 vaccine. The CDR3 is CASSLGLPSYEQYF. In DNA form, the CDR3 reads TGTGCCAGCAGTTTAGGGCTGCCATCCTACGAGCAGTACTTC.